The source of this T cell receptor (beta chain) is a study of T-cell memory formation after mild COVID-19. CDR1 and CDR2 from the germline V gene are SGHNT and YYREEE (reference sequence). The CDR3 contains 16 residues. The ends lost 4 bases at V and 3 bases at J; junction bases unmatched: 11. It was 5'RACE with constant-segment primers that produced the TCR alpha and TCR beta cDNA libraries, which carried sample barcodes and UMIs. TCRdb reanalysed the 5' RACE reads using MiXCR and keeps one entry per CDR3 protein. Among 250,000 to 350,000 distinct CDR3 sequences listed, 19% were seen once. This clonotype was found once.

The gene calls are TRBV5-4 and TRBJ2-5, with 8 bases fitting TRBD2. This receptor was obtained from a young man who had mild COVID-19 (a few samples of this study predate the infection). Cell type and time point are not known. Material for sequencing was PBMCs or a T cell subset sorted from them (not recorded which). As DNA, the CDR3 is TGTGCCAGCAGCGCCTTAGCGGGGCCGGACAAAGAGACCCAGTACTTC. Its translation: CASSALAGPDKETQYF.